The 8 T cell receptor beta chains presented below share a single source sample, sequenced in a study of blood T cell repertoires in COVID-19. Assay: immunoSEQ multiplex PCR; the TCRdb copy retains only in-frame clones and omits some. The sample shows 140,000 or so clones, about 90% of them seen only once. The specimen sequenced was peripheral blood. These receptors were obtained from a woman older than 75 with acute or convalescent COVID-19.

The chain couples TRBV3-1 (or the pseudogene TRBV3-2) to TRBJ1-1; perhaps TRBD1 as D (6 bases). CDR1 LGHDT and CDR2 YNNKEL come from the germline V gene (reference sequence). V lost 4 bases and J 1 base, leaving 16 bases between the germline ends. The CDR3 is 16 amino acids. CDR3 amino acids: CASSPYYGTTNTEAFF. As DNA, the CDR3 is TGTGCCAGCAGCCCATATTATGGGACAACGAACACTGAAGCTTTCTTT.

The chain carries TRBV5-1 and TRBJ1-6; 8 bases map to TRBD1. Germline CDR1 is SGHRS and CDR2 is YFSETQ. The ends lost 3 bases at V and 13 bases at J; junction bases unmatched: 12. The CDR3 length is 15 residues. CDR3: CASSSTGQGRVPLHF. For the CDR3, the DNA is TGCGCCAGCAGCTCAACCGGACAGGGAAGGGTCCCCCTCCACTTT. Combining the CDR3 with reference TRBV5-1 and TRBJ1-6 gives the whole variable domain KAGVTQTPRYLIKTRGQQVTLSCSPISGHRSVSWYQQTPGQGLQFLFEYFSETQRNKGNFPGRFSGRQFSNSRSEMNVSTLELGDSALYLCASSSTGQGRVPLHFGNGTRLTVT.

J is TRBJ1-5 and V is TRBV19, with 9 bases matching TRBD1. The germline V gene encodes CDR1 LNHDA and CDR2 SQIVND (reference sequence). V dropped 2 bases and J dropped 4; count of bases not matched to a gene: 3. The CDR3 has 15 residues. CDR3 protein: CASSIFGQGNQPQHF. As DNA, the CDR3 is TGTGCCAGTAGTATATTCGGACAGGGGAATCAGCCCCAGCATTTT.

The J gene is TRBJ1-2, the V gene TRBV19; 10 nucleotides line up with TRBD1. This CDR3 spans 14 amino acids. Looked up from germline, CDR1 is LNHDA and CDR2 is SQIVND (reference sequence). The ends lost 6 bases at V and 4 bases at J; junction bases unmatched: 5. The CDR3 DNA reads TGTGCCAGTAGGGGGACAGGGGATGGCTATGGCTACACCTTC. Translation: CASRGTGDGYGYTF.

The chain joins TRBV7-3 to TRBJ2-7, with D perhaps matching TRBD1 (5 bases). CDR1 and CDR2 (germline): SGHTA, FQGTGA. The V end was cut by 1 base, the J end by 3 bases, with 13 bases between. There are 15 residues in the CDR3. This CDR3 reads CASSLIGTGYYEQYF. In nucleotides, the CDR3 is TGTGCCAGCAGCTTAATAGGAACAGGATACTACGAGCAGTACTTC.

J is TRBJ2-1 and V is TRBV19; D is possibly TRBD1 (6 bases). Germline V gene data show CDR1 as LNHDA and CDR2 as SQIVND (reference sequence). The CDR3 runs 13 residues. Trimming stripped 3 bases from V and 6 bases from J, with 9 bases between. The CDR3 DNA reads TGTGCCAGTAGTATCGGACAGAGCAATGAGCAGTTCTTC. This gives the protein CASSIGQSNEQFF.

This clone has a single count. The chain uses TRBV4-3 and TRBJ1-3; D is undetermined. Trimming removed 1 base from V and 0 bases from J, with 7 bases in between. This CDR3 spans 15 amino acids. Germline values: CDR1 LGHNA, CDR2 YSLEER. The CDR3 loop reads CASSQVHFSGNTIYF. In DNA form, the CDR3 reads TGCGCCAGCAGCCAAGTCCATTTCTCTGGAAACACCATATATTTT.

This clone was seen just once. V and J are TRBV4-2 and TRBJ1-2; D unclear. The germline V gene encodes CDR1 LGHNA and CDR2 YNFKEQ. This CDR3 contains 15 residues. Trimming took 2 bases from V and 2 from J, leaving 12 bases between them. Written as DNA, the CDR3 is TGTGCCAGCAGCCAACGTCGGGAGGAGAACTATGGCTACACCTTC. The encoded protein is CASSQRREENYGYTF.